This is a list of T cell receptor beta chains from one sample in a study of shared clonotypes between healthy human individuals. TCRdb's copy holds only in-frame clones and misses some; the assay was immunoSEQ multiplex PCR. The profile shows about 490,000 clones, 76% of them singletons. Specimen: PBMCs. Receptors originate from a middle-aged woman in good health. Some clones in this sample may be carry-over from other donors' samples. Each CDR3 is given with its conserved first and last residue.

j_call v_call cdr3_aa
TRBJ1-2 TRBV28 CASTMVGGTIFGYTF
TRBJ1-1 TRBV5-1 CASSEGDRGWGTEAFF
TRBJ1-1 TRBV7-2 CASSLAGQAEAFF
TRBJ2-1 TRBV6-6 CASSSLRSGINEQFF
TRBJ1-4 TRBV4-3 CASSQAATNEKLFF
TRBJ2-1 TRBV15 CATSRVNVASGSYNEQFF
TRBJ2-7 TRBV7-2 CASSPWGSFSSYEQYF
TRBJ2-5 TRBV10-1 CASSESVAGGQETQYF
TRBJ2-5 TRBV4-3 CASSRGQAAGQTQYF
TRBJ2-7 TRBV6-6 CASSYLALSYEQYF
TRBJ2-7 TRBV28 CASSPGLKRYEQYF
TRBJ2-2 TRBV5-1 CASSPFRREGGELFF
TRBJ2-7 TRBV11-2 CASIEKGEQYF
TRBJ2-2 TRBV30 CAPPSAPRGTGELFF
TRBJ1-5 TRBV19 CASRPDRSSGNQPQHF
TRBJ2-3 TRBV4-2 CASSQEHNTQYF